The rows below give T cell receptor beta chains drawn from one sample of a study of T cells in Graves' hyperthyroidism and ophthalmopathy. TCRdb passed the multiplex PCR reads through MiXCR, listing each CDR3 protein once. The sample shows some 600,000 distinct CDR3 sequences, about 14% of them seen only once. The sample comprised blood. These receptors all come from a woman in her twenties or thirties with Graves' hyperthyroidism that later progressed to Graves' ophthalmopathy. The CDR3 runs from the conserved cysteine through the conserved F or W. Fields, in order: J gene, V gene, clone size, D gene, CDR3 DNA, CDR3 protein. The D gene is left open where the match is weak. Size is omitted from some rows. Given values are once, few, many or a class for expanded clones.

TRBJ1-1	TRBV20-1	many	.	TGCAGTGCTAGAAACAGGGATATGAACACTGAAGCTTTCTTT	CSARNRDMNTEAFF
TRBJ1-2	TRBV27	many	.	TGTGCCAGCAGTTTATCGGGGACTTCGAACTATGGCTACACCTTC	CASSLSGTSNYGYTF
TRBJ2-3	TRBV7-2	few	.	TGTGCCAGCAGCTTAGAGGAGGGAACTAGCACAGATACGCAGTATTTT	CASSLEEGTSTDTQYF
TRBJ2-1	TRBV6-2/TRBV6-3	few	.	TGTGCCAGCAGTTATGACCAGTACAATGAGCAGTTCTTC	CASSYDQYNEQFF
TRBJ1-1	TRBV12-3/TRBV12-4	.	.	TGTGCCAGCACCTCTACGGGGTGGACTGAAGCTTTCTTT	CASTSTGWTEAFF
TRBJ1-1	TRBV3-1	.	.	TGTGCCACCGGAAATGAGGGAAAAGCCACTGAAGCTTTCTTT	CATGNEGKATEAFF
TRBJ2-1	TRBV27	few	.	TGTGCCAGCAGGGAGGGGCGTACGGGCAATGAGCAGTTCTTC	CASREGRTGNEQFF
TRBJ1-5	TRBV20-1	many	TRBD1	TGCAGTGCCCAGACGACAGGGGCCCTCAATCAGCCCCAGCATTTT	CSAQTTGALNQPQHF
TRBJ2-2	TRBV19	many	TRBD2	TGTGCCAGTAGTGGAGGGACTAGCGGGAGCACCGGGGAGCTGTTTTTT	CASSGGTSGSTGELFF
TRBJ2-1	TRBV24-1	many	.	TGTGCCACCAGTGATTCAGGTGTTAATAGGAATGAGCAGTTCTTC	CATSDSGVNRNEQFF
TRBJ2-3	TRBV19	.	.	TGTGCCAGTAGTATACCGGGACTCCCAGTAGATACGCAGTATTTT	CASSIPGLPVDTQYF
TRBJ1-2	TRBV20-1	many	.	TGCAGTGCTAGCCTAGTTAGTACAGGGCATGGCTACACCTTC	CSASLVSTGHGYTF
TRBJ2-3	TRBV2	many	.	TGTGCCAGCAGTGGAGAAGGGAAGGGGCAGTATTTT	CASSGEGKGQYF
TRBJ2-2	TRBV28	few	TRBD2	TGTGCCAGCAGTTTGTGGGAGGGTAACACCGGGGAGCTGTTTTTT	CASSLWEGNTGELFF
TRBJ1-2	TRBV7-3	many	.	TGTGCCAGCAGCTTAAACACAGGCCTGTATGGCTACACCTTC	CASSLNTGLYGYTF
TRBJ2-7	TRBV11-2	.	TRBD1	TGTGCCAGCAGCACCGGGACAGGGGAATACGAGCAGTACTTC	CASSTGTGEYEQYF
TRBJ2-1	TRBV11-3	many	.	TGTGCCAGCGGAACGGCCGGTGAGCAGTTCTTC	CASGTAGEQFF
TRBJ2-1	TRBV11-3	many	TRBD2	TGTGCCAGCAGCTTCTCTCCTAGCGGGAGTGGATCCTACAATGAGCAGTTCTTC	CASSFSPSGSGSYNEQFF
TRBJ2-3	TRBV7-9	many	TRBD2	TGTGCCAGCAGCTCGGTATCTAGCGGGAGTATGAATGTAGATACGCAGTATTTT	CASSSVSSGSMNVDTQYF
TRBJ2-2	TRBV4-1	few	.	TGCGCCATCCAGAACGACACCGGGGAGCTGTTTTTT	CAIQNDTGELFF
TRBJ2-7	TRBV18	.	.	TGTGCCAGCTCAACCCAGGAGCAGGCTTTTAACGAGCAGTACTTC	CASSTQEQAFNEQYF
TRBJ1-5	TRBV6-1	many	TRBD1	TGTGCCAGCAGTGAAAGGACAGGAAACAATCAGCCCCAGCATTTT	CASSERTGNNQPQHF
TRBJ1-1	TRBV19	.	.	TGTGCCAGTATATCAACCGGGGATTTTAGCACTGAAGCTTTCTTT	CASISTGDFSTEAFF
TRBJ2-7	TRBV20-1	few	.	TGCAGTGTGGCCGCTACCTACGAGCAGTACTTC	CSVAATYEQYF
TRBJ2-5	TRBV11-2	many	.	TGTGCCAGCAGCCGGGACCAGACTATTGGGACCCAGTACTTC	CASSRDQTIGTQYF
TRBJ2-5	TRBV6-1	many	TRBD1	TGTGCCAGCAGGAAGACAGGGTTGGAGACCCAGTACTTC	CASRKTGLETQYF
TRBJ1-4	TRBV7-9	many	.	TGTGCCAGCAGCTTAGGCGGTCACGGTAATGAAAAACTGTTTTTT	CASSLGGHGNEKLFF
TRBJ2-5	TRBV12-5	few	TRBD2	TGTGCTAGTGGTTTAGCGGGAGGGCGCGAGACCCAGTACTTC	CASGLAGGRETQYF
TRBJ2-1	TRBV5-6	.	.	TGTGCCAGCAGCTTGAGATGGGGATCCGACCCACTCCACTCCTACAATGAGCAGTTCTTC	CASSLRWGSDPLHSYNEQFF
TRBJ1-1	TRBV7-2	.	.	TGTGCCAGCAGCTTAGATGGGTCCTATGGAACTGAAGCTTTCTTT	CASSLDGSYGTEAFF
TRBJ2-7	TRBV28	many	TRBD1	TGTGCCACCATGGGACAGGTCTACGAGCAGTACTTC	CATMGQVYEQYF
TRBJ1-1	TRBV28	many	.	TGTGCCAGCAGCCCGGACACGGCCTTGCGGCACACTGAAGCTTTCTTT	CASSPDTALRHTEAFF
TRBJ1-5	TRBV7-8	.	.	TGTGCCAGCAGCCCAGTGGAGGGGACAAATCAGCCCCAGCATTTT	CASSPVEGTNQPQHF
TRBJ2-1	TRBV14	many	.	TGTGCCAGCAGCCAAGGGGGTGGAAACAATGAGCAGTTCTTC	CASSQGGGNNEQFF
TRBJ2-7	TRBV27	.	TRBD1	TGTGCCAGCAGTTTAGATGACAGGGGGTTGTACGAGCAGTACTTC	CASSLDDRGLYEQYF
TRBJ2-1	TRBV20-1	.	.	TGCAGTGCCAAGGAAGGGTATGAGCAGTTCTTC	CSAKEGYEQFF
TRBJ1-2	TRBV30	many	.	TGTGCCTGGGCCCATGAGGGCTACACCTTC	CAWAHEGYTF
TRBJ1-4	TRBV6-5	.	.	TGTGCCAGCAGTTACTCAGGAGGGGCGGAAAAACTGTTTTTT	CASSYSGGAEKLFF
TRBJ1-1	TRBV27	many	.	TGTGCCACGGGTAGGGCCGTTAACACTGAAGCTTTCTTT	CATGRAVNTEAFF
TRBJ2-3	TRBV29-1	many	.	TGCAGCGTTGCGGCAGGGGGAGGCCGCACAGATACGCAGTATTTT	CSVAAGGGRTDTQYF
TRBJ1-2	TRBV18	many	.	TGTGCCAGCTCACCATTGGGGAGTAACTATGGCTACACCTTC	CASSPLGSNYGYTF